Listed below are T cell receptor beta chains from one sample, sequenced in a study of blood T cell repertoires in COVID-19. Only in-frame clones appear in the TCRdb table, and some are missing; sequencing was by immunoSEQ multiplex PCR. This table has a few hundred thousand clones, 90% appearing once. Sequencing used PBMCs or T cells enriched from blood (not recorded which). The receptors were gathered from a young man who had recovered from COVID-19. The CDR3 runs from the conserved cysteine through the conserved F or W. A D gene is named only where the DNA matches it firmly. A row's size may be missing; if present it is once, few, many or a size class.

d_gene: TRBD1; j_gene: TRBJ2-7; abundance: .; len: 13; v_gene: TRBV2; CDR3aa: CASRYRGGNEQYF; CDR3nt: TGTGCCAGCAGGTACAGGGGCGGAAACGAGCAGTACTTC
d_gene: .; j_gene: TRBJ2-3; abundance: once; len: 13; v_gene: TRBV4-1; CDR3aa: CASSQDTVDTQYF; CDR3nt: TGCGCCAGCAGCCAAGATACAGTAGATACGCAGTATTTT
d_gene: TRBD2; j_gene: TRBJ2-2; abundance: .; len: 15; v_gene: TRBV11-3; CDR3aa: CASSHNGGNPGELFF; CDR3nt: TGTGCCAGCAGCCATAACGGGGGGAATCCCGGGGAGCTGTTTTTT
d_gene: .; j_gene: TRBJ1-2; abundance: .; len: 13; v_gene: TRBV3-1/TRBV3-2; CDR3aa: CASSQVSRDGYTF; CDR3nt: TGTGCCAGCAGCCAAGTGTCAAGAGATGGCTACACCTTC
d_gene: .; j_gene: TRBJ1-1; abundance: .; len: 14; v_gene: TRBV18; CDR3aa: CASSLRGGTTEAFF; CDR3nt: TGTGCCAGCTCACTACGAGGGGGTACCACTGAAGCTTTCTTT
d_gene: .; j_gene: TRBJ1-4; abundance: few; len: 14; v_gene: TRBV7-9; CDR3aa: CASTQGGQNEKLFF; CDR3nt: TGTGCCAGCACCCAGGGCGGACAGAATGAAAAACTGTTTTTT
d_gene: .; j_gene: TRBJ1-6; abundance: once; len: 15; v_gene: TRBV19; CDR3aa: CASQTNRQYNSPLHF; CDR3nt: TGTGCCAGTCAAACTAATAGGCAGTATAATTCACCCCTCCACTTT
d_gene: .; j_gene: TRBJ1-2; abundance: once; len: 14; v_gene: TRBV19; CDR3aa: CASSPVSKTGGYTF; CDR3nt: TGTGCCAGTAGCCCCGTATCGAAAACGGGTGGCTACACCTTC
d_gene: .; j_gene: TRBJ2-1; abundance: .; len: 15; v_gene: TRBV6-5; CDR3aa: CASAVSSGRGNEQFF; CDR3nt: TGTGCCAGCGCGGTGAGTAGCGGTAGAGGCAATGAGCAGTTCTTC
d_gene: TRBD2; j_gene: TRBJ2-1; abundance: .; len: 15; v_gene: TRBV13; CDR3aa: CASSISGRAYNEQFF; CDR3nt: TGTGCCAGCAGCATTAGCGGGAGGGCCTACAATGAGCAGTTCTTC
d_gene: TRBD2; j_gene: TRBJ2-7; abundance: once; len: 14; v_gene: TRBV14; CDR3aa: CASSLAGGLGEQYF; CDR3nt: TGTGCCAGCAGCCTAGCGGGGGGCCTTGGGGAGCAGTACTTC
d_gene: .; j_gene: TRBJ1-5; abundance: .; len: 14; v_gene: TRBV5-5; CDR3aa: CASSGAPRNQPQHF; CDR3nt: TGTGCCAGCAGCGGGGCCCCGCGGAATCAGCCCCAGCATTTT
d_gene: .; j_gene: TRBJ1-3; abundance: .; len: 15; v_gene: TRBV5-6; CDR3aa: CASSLGNRAGNTIYF; CDR3nt: TGTGCCAGCAGCTTGGGGAACAGGGCCGGAAACACCATATATTTT
d_gene: .; j_gene: TRBJ2-7; abundance: .; len: 14; v_gene: TRBV5-6; CDR3aa: CASSWAGQSYEQYF; CDR3nt: TGTGCCAGCAGCTGGGCGGGACAGTCCTACGAGCAGTACTTC
d_gene: .; j_gene: TRBJ1-1; abundance: .; len: 13; v_gene: TRBV11-2; CDR3aa: CASSVRADTEAFF; CDR3nt: TGTGCCAGCAGCGTACGAGCGGACACTGAAGCTTTCTTT
d_gene: .; j_gene: TRBJ1-2; abundance: .; len: 13; v_gene: TRBV6-2/TRBV6-3; CDR3aa: CASSYNGGNGYTF; CDR3nt: TGTGCCAGCAGTTACAATGGGGGGAATGGCTACACCTTC
d_gene: TRBD1; j_gene: TRBJ1-2; abundance: .; len: 16; v_gene: TRBV3-1/TRBV3-2; CDR3aa: CASSQGGQGRGYGYTF; CDR3nt: TGTGCCAGCAGCCAAGGGGGACAGGGAAGAGGATATGGCTACACCTTC
d_gene: TRBD1; j_gene: TRBJ1-3; abundance: .; len: 18; v_gene: TRBV6-6; CDR3aa: CASSHRDRGDYSGNTIYF; CDR3nt: TGTGCCAGCAGTCACCGGGACAGGGGGGACTACTCTGGAAACACCATATATTTT
d_gene: .; j_gene: TRBJ1-5; abundance: .; len: 16; v_gene: TRBV19; CDR3aa: CASSIDQGVGNQPQHF; CDR3nt: TGTGCCAGTAGTATAGATCAAGGGGTCGGCAATCAGCCCCAGCATTTT
d_gene: .; j_gene: TRBJ1-1; abundance: many; len: 14; v_gene: TRBV7-9; CDR3aa: CASSFEGVGTEAFF; CDR3nt: TGTGCCAGCAGCTTCGAGGGAGTAGGGACTGAAGCTTTCTTT
d_gene: .; j_gene: TRBJ1-1; abundance: once; len: 11; v_gene: TRBV2; CDR3aa: CASTRDNEAFF; CDR3nt: TGTGCCAGCACCAGGGACAACGAAGCTTTCTTT
d_gene: .; j_gene: TRBJ1-4; abundance: .; len: 12; v_gene: TRBV2; CDR3aa: CASTQGGEKLFF; CDR3nt: TGTGCCAGCACGCAGGGAGGAGAAAAACTGTTTTTT
d_gene: .; j_gene: TRBJ1-1; abundance: .; len: 15; v_gene: TRBV4-1; CDR3aa: CASSQLFISNTEAFF; CDR3nt: TGCGCCAGCAGCCAATTGTTTATATCGAACACTGAAGCTTTCTTT
d_gene: .; j_gene: TRBJ2-5; abundance: once; len: 13; v_gene: TRBV2; CDR3aa: CASSVERQETQYF; CDR3nt: TGTGCCAGCAGTGTTGAGCGGCAAGAGACCCAGTACTTC
d_gene: .; j_gene: TRBJ1-5; abundance: .; len: 13; v_gene: TRBV9; CDR3aa: CASSSDSNQPQHF; CDR3nt: TGTGCCAGCAGCTCAGATAGCAATCAGCCCCAGCATTTT
d_gene: .; j_gene: TRBJ1-6; abundance: .; len: 12; v_gene: TRBV25-1; CDR3aa: CASSGQNSPLHF; CDR3nt: TGTGCCAGCAGTGGACAAAATTCACCCCTCCACTTT
d_gene: .; j_gene: TRBJ1-4; abundance: .; len: 13; v_gene: TRBV11-3; CDR3aa: CASSLSGDEKLFF; CDR3nt: TGTGCCAGCAGCTTGTCGGGGGATGAAAAACTGTTTTTT
d_gene: TRBD2; j_gene: TRBJ2-7; abundance: .; len: 13; v_gene: TRBV7-8; CDR3aa: CASSLGLAGEQYF; CDR3nt: TGTGCCAGCAGCTTAGGACTAGCGGGTGAGCAGTACTTC
d_gene: TRBD2; j_gene: TRBJ2-1; abundance: .; len: 17; v_gene: TRBV7-6; CDR3aa: CASSLDLGLASYNEQFF; CDR3nt: TGTGCCAGCAGCCTTGACCTGGGACTAGCCTCCTACAATGAGCAGTTCTTC
d_gene: .; j_gene: TRBJ1-5; abundance: .; len: 15; v_gene: TRBV3-1/TRBV3-2; CDR3aa: CASSQGTVYNQPQHF; CDR3nt: TGTGCCAGCAGCCAAGGGACAGTTTACAATCAGCCCCAGCATTTT
d_gene: TRBD1; j_gene: TRBJ1-4; abundance: .; len: 14; v_gene: TRBV18; CDR3aa: CASSPTGVFEKLFF; CDR3nt: TGTGCCAGCTCGCCGACAGGGGTATTCGAAAAACTGTTTTTT
d_gene: TRBD1; j_gene: TRBJ2-7; abundance: .; len: 15; v_gene: TRBV9; CDR3aa: CASSPRDRGQYEQYF; CDR3nt: TGTGCCAGCAGCCCCCGGGACAGGGGGCAATACGAGCAGTACTTC
d_gene: .; j_gene: TRBJ1-2; abundance: .; len: 15; v_gene: TRBV5-4; CDR3aa: CASSPGDTSNYGYTF; CDR3nt: TGTGCCAGCAGCCCTGGGGACACCTCTAACTATGGCTACACCTTC
d_gene: .; j_gene: TRBJ1-5; abundance: .; len: 14; v_gene: TRBV30; CDR3aa: CAYTGGTADGPQHF; CDR3nt: TGTGCCTACACGGGGGGAACGGCGGATGGGCCCCAGCATTTT
d_gene: .; j_gene: TRBJ2-1; abundance: .; len: 15; v_gene: TRBV15; CDR3aa: CATSRDRGSYNEQFF; CDR3nt: TGTGCCACCAGCAGAGATCGGGGGTCATACAATGAGCAGTTCTTC
d_gene: .; j_gene: TRBJ1-2; abundance: .; len: 13; v_gene: TRBV24-1; CDR3aa: CATSDLKAYGYTF; CDR3nt: TGTGCCACCAGTGATTTAAAAGCTTATGGCTACACCTTC
d_gene: .; j_gene: TRBJ1-1; abundance: .; len: 13; v_gene: TRBV10-3; CDR3aa: CAISDGRLFEAFF; CDR3nt: TGTGCCATCAGTGACGGCAGGCTCTTTGAAGCTTTCTTT